This is a list of T cell receptor beta chains from one sample in a study of blood T cells in healthy people across ages. TCRdb re-derived calls from the 5' RACE reads in MiXCR, one entry per CDR3 protein. The sample shows hundreds of thousands of distinct CDR3 sequences, around 28% of them seen only once. Sequencing was performed on blood. The receptor set was obtained from a woman of 80 years or more in good health. CDR3s include the opening cysteine and the closing phenylalanine or tryptophan. Only part of the rows carry a size: once, few, many, or a class if the clone is expanded.

clone_size: few
v_call: TRBV9
j_call: -
cdr3_aa: CASSAVPSSYNEQYF

clone_size: many
v_call: TRBV4-1
j_call: TRBJ2-3
cdr3_aa: CASSRPGADTQYF

clone_size: few
v_call: TRBV3-1
j_call: TRBJ1-6
cdr3_aa: CASNSGTGNSPLHF

clone_size: once
v_call: TRBV3-1
j_call: TRBJ1-5
cdr3_aa: CASSQGKTFSNQPQHF

clone_size: few
v_call: TRBV27
j_call: TRBJ1-6
cdr3_aa: CASSEMGQGAYSPLHF

clone_size: -
v_call: TRBV5-5
j_call: TRBJ2-1
cdr3_aa: CASSWGQGAFNEQFF

clone_size: many
v_call: TRBV10-3
j_call: TRBJ2-5
cdr3_aa: CAISETGTPLGKYF

clone_size: many
v_call: TRBV5-1
j_call: TRBJ2-1
cdr3_aa: CASSRTGGAEQFF

clone_size: many
v_call: TRBV20-1
j_call: TRBJ1-2
cdr3_aa: CSARAGTDGYTF

clone_size: -
v_call: TRBV29-1
j_call: TRBJ2-5
cdr3_aa: CSLDYRGETRTQYF

clone_size: -
v_call: TRBV11-2
j_call: TRBJ2-3
cdr3_aa: CASRHSSWDVQADTQYF

clone_size: many
v_call: TRBV7-9
j_call: TRBJ2-1
cdr3_aa: CASSLAGATNEQFF

clone_size: -
v_call: TRBV20-1
j_call: TRBJ2-1
cdr3_aa: CSAKTSGPHNEQFF

clone_size: -
v_call: TRBV6-5
j_call: TRBJ1-3
cdr3_aa: CASRQGGFSGNTIYF

clone_size: many
v_call: TRBV5-6
j_call: TRBJ1-2
cdr3_aa: CASSFTPRTDGIYGYTF

clone_size: few
v_call: TRBV27
j_call: TRBJ1-3
cdr3_aa: CASSFGQGPGNTIYF

clone_size: many
v_call: TRBV12-3/TRBV12-4
j_call: TRBJ2-5
cdr3_aa: CASSLGPWETQYF

clone_size: many
v_call: TRBV27
j_call: TRBJ2-7
cdr3_aa: CASSPRGLGRDEQYF

clone_size: few
v_call: TRBV5-1
j_call: TRBJ2-3
cdr3_aa: CASSLGDRGSDTQYF

clone_size: few
v_call: TRBV5-1
j_call: TRBJ1-1
cdr3_aa: CASTGTGDTEAFF

clone_size: few
v_call: TRBV28
j_call: TRBJ1-4
cdr3_aa: CASSLALRVGGEKLFF

clone_size: -
v_call: TRBV19
j_call: TRBJ1-6
cdr3_aa: CASRTGTVNSPPHF

clone_size: many
v_call: TRBV6-2/TRBV6-3
j_call: TRBJ1-1
cdr3_aa: CATGQYYMNTEAFF

clone_size: -
v_call: TRBV2
j_call: TRBJ1-1
cdr3_aa: CASSGTGSGTEAFF

clone_size: many
v_call: TRBV3-1
j_call: TRBJ1-1
cdr3_aa: CASSQDARQNTEAFF

clone_size: few
v_call: TRBV12-3/TRBV12-4
j_call: TRBJ2-3
cdr3_aa: CASSLIGLAVAYTQYF

clone_size: -
v_call: TRBV12-3/TRBV12-4
j_call: TRBJ1-6
cdr3_aa: CASSWTGKVSPLHF

clone_size: many
v_call: TRBV9
j_call: TRBJ2-3
cdr3_aa: CASRPEGPDTQYF

clone_size: few
v_call: TRBV24-1
j_call: -
cdr3_aa: CATSESAVWAMETQYF

clone_size: -
v_call: TRBV6-2/TRBV6-3
j_call: TRBJ2-3
cdr3_aa: CASSYPAVAGGLYTDTQYF

clone_size: few
v_call: TRBV4-3
j_call: TRBJ1-2
cdr3_aa: CASSQDVRGYTF

clone_size: many
v_call: TRBV7-2
j_call: TRBJ2-3
cdr3_aa: CASSFGTTSTDTQYF

clone_size: -
v_call: TRBV6-5
j_call: -
cdr3_aa: CASSYASSGRAYEQYF

clone_size: -
v_call: TRBV9
j_call: TRBJ1-1
cdr3_aa: CANSVLNTEAFF

clone_size: -
v_call: TRBV16
j_call: TRBJ1-4
cdr3_aa: CASSLSGEVSEKLFF

clone_size: many
v_call: TRBV20-1
j_call: TRBJ1-2
cdr3_aa: CSAREARGYTF

clone_size: -
v_call: TRBV20-1
j_call: TRBJ2-7
cdr3_aa: CSARGTSGGDYEQYF

clone_size: many
v_call: TRBV18
j_call: TRBJ2-1
cdr3_aa: CASSPRQGLYNEQFF

clone_size: many
v_call: TRBV6-6
j_call: TRBJ1-4
cdr3_aa: CASSNLRQIATNEKLFF

clone_size: few
v_call: TRBV28
j_call: TRBJ2-7
cdr3_aa: CASSPGDTLGNEQYF

clone_size: many
v_call: TRBV4-3
j_call: TRBJ1-6
cdr3_aa: CASSQLSGTGISDSPLHF

clone_size: -
v_call: TRBV2
j_call: TRBJ1-2
cdr3_aa: CASGGALYGYTF

clone_size: many
v_call: TRBV6-5
j_call: TRBJ1-2
cdr3_aa: CASRTGTGTYGYTF

clone_size: many
v_call: TRBV25-1
j_call: TRBJ2-5
cdr3_aa: CASSESGVETQYF

clone_size: -
v_call: TRBV6-2/TRBV6-3
j_call: TRBJ2-6
cdr3_aa: CASSYSGMISGANVLTF

clone_size: many
v_call: TRBV6-6
j_call: TRBJ1-2
cdr3_aa: CASSYTASRGYTF

clone_size: many
v_call: TRBV20-1
j_call: TRBJ2-5
cdr3_aa: CSASGQGGQETQYF

clone_size: -
v_call: TRBV5-1
j_call: TRBJ2-1
cdr3_aa: CAGSWEGSYNEQFF

clone_size: many
v_call: TRBV20-1
j_call: TRBJ1-2
cdr3_aa: CSAPGRVYGYTF

clone_size: few
v_call: TRBV20-1
j_call: TRBJ2-5
cdr3_aa: CSARDWGGRGIKKQYF

clone_size: -
v_call: TRBV7-8
j_call: TRBJ1-2
cdr3_aa: CASRPTEANYGYTF

clone_size: -
v_call: TRBV9
j_call: TRBJ1-5
cdr3_aa: CAGSVQGGNQPQHF

clone_size: many
v_call: TRBV6-6
j_call: TRBJ1-4
cdr3_aa: CASRGGTRNEKLFF

clone_size: many
v_call: TRBV5-1
j_call: TRBJ1-2
cdr3_aa: CASSQVPASVSAYGYTF

clone_size: many
v_call: TRBV12-3/TRBV12-4
j_call: TRBJ2-7
cdr3_aa: CASSLARQGYEQYF

clone_size: -
v_call: TRBV5-1
j_call: TRBJ2-3
cdr3_aa: CASSPRASGGTDTQYF

clone_size: few
v_call: TRBV20-1
j_call: TRBJ2-5
cdr3_aa: CSARRGNGLQETQYF

clone_size: many
v_call: TRBV7-2
j_call: TRBJ2-7
cdr3_aa: CASSYRGGFLSYEQYF

clone_size: many
v_call: TRBV20-1
j_call: TRBJ2-7
cdr3_aa: CSVKAGGTYEQYF

clone_size: few
v_call: TRBV20-1
j_call: TRBJ1-2
cdr3_aa: CSAAGGSKDGYTF